The rows below give T cell receptor beta chains drawn from one sample of a study of neurological immune-mediated disorders. TCRdb itself ran the 5' RACE reads through MiXCR, one entry per CDR3 protein. The sample has about 79,000 distinct CDR3 sequences; 13% to 15% are singletons. The sequenced material came from PBMCs. All receptors come from a woman between 45 and 65 years old in good health. CDR3s include the opening cysteine and the closing phenylalanine or tryptophan. Each record gives: V gene, D gene, J gene, clone size, CDR3 DNA, CDR3 protein. A D gene is named only where the DNA matches it firmly. Where a row states a size, it is once, few, many or the class of an expanded clone; other rows omit it.

>TRBV20-1|-|TRBJ1-2|many
TGCAGTGCTAGAGAGGGAGGGAAGGGGTATGGCTACACCTTC
CSAREGGKGYGYTF
>TRBV5-1|-|TRBJ2-3|few
TGCGCCAGCAGCTTTTCCGAAGGGGGGCCCCAGGATACGCAGTATTTT
CASSFSEGGPQDTQYF
>TRBV7-9|TRBD2|TRBJ2-7|many
TGTGCCAGCAGCTCCCCAGCGGGGGGTTCCTACGAGCAGTACTTC
CASSSPAGGSYEQYF
>TRBV5-1|-|TRBJ2-7|many
TGCGCCAGCAGCGCGGCGGGGAGCACCTACGAGCAGTACTTC
CASSAAGSTYEQYF
>TRBV7-9|-|TRBJ1-2|many
TGTGCCAGCAGCTTAGCCAGGGACCGTGGCTACACCTTC
CASSLARDRGYTF
>TRBV4-1|TRBD2|TRBJ2-1|many
TGCGCCAGCAGCCAAGAATCCGCGGGGGGTGTGGATGAGCAGTTCTTC
CASSQESAGGVDEQFF
>TRBV28|TRBD2|TRBJ2-1|many
TGTGCCAGCAACACTCCCTTTAGCGGGAGGGTCTACAATGAGCAGTTCTTC
CASNTPFSGRVYNEQFF
>TRBV4-2|TRBD1|TRBJ1-1|many
TGTGCCAGCAGCCAAGATATAGGGTCAGGGGGCCTGAACACTGAAGCTTTCTTT
CASSQDIGSGGLNTEAFF
>TRBV10-3|TRBD1|TRBJ2-3|-
TGTGCCATCACCAAGACAGGGGACAGCACAGATACGCAGCATTTC
CAITKTGDSTDTQHF
>TRBV12-3/TRBV12-4|TRBD1|TRBJ1-5|many
TGTGCCAGCAGTAAAGGGACAGGGGCCTATAGCAATCAGCCCCAGCATTTT
CASSKGTGAYSNQPQHF
>TRBV12-3/TRBV12-4|-|TRBJ2-1|many
TGTGCCAGCAGTCCACGATACAATGAGCAGTTCTTC
CASSPRYNEQFF
>TRBV6-5|TRBD2|TRBJ2-1|many
TGTGCCAGCAGAGAGAGCGGGAGGGGATACAATGAGCAGTTCTTC
CASRESGRGYNEQFF
>TRBV7-2|-|TRBJ2-2|many
TGTGCCAGCAGCTTAGGTGCTAACACCGGGGAGCTGTTTTTT
CASSLGANTGELFF
>TRBV5-1|-|TRBJ2-1|-
TGCGCCAGCAACTTGGGGTCTAGAGGGAGAATTGTTGAGCAGTTCTTC
CASNLGSRGRIVEQFF
>TRBV20-1|-|TRBJ1-6|many
TGCAGTGCTGCCCTAATTCAGGATAATTCACCCCTCCACTTT
CSAALIQDNSPLHF
>TRBV5-1|TRBD1|TRBJ2-3|many
TGCGCCAGCAGCTCGGGACAGAGCACAGATACGCAGTATTTT
CASSSGQSTDTQYF
>TRBV12-3/TRBV12-4|TRBD2|TRBJ2-7|-
TGTACCAGCAGCCTCATGGGGGGGTTCGACGAGCAGTACTTC
CTSSLMGGFDEQYF
>TRBV7-9|-|TRBJ2-2|many
TGTGCCAGCAGCGTAGTTGACACCGGGGAGCTGTTTTTT
CASSVVDTGELFF
>TRBV7-3|-|TRBJ2-2|few
TGTGCCAGCAGCGTAGACCCGACCGGGGAGCTGTTTTTT
CASSVDPTGELFF
>TRBV27|TRBD1|TRBJ1-6|many
TGTGCCAGCAGGGGACAGGGTTCTTCACCCCTCCACTTT
CASRGQGSSPLHF
>TRBV29-1|TRBD1|TRBJ1-4|many
TGCAGCGTCACCGGGACAGGGGGCAGTGAAAAACTGTTTTTT
CSVTGTGGSEKLFF
>TRBV28|-|TRBJ2-4|many
TGTGCCAGCAGTTTATCGGCGGGGGCCTCAGCGGCCATTCAGTACTTC
CASSLSAGASAAIQYF
>TRBV7-2|TRBD2|TRBJ2-1|many
TGTGCCAGCAGCTCCCGGGGGTTTCCTAGCGGGGTGGGTGAGCAGTTCTTC
CASSSRGFPSGVGEQFF
>TRBV3-1|TRBD1|TRBJ2-7|many
TGTGCCAGCAGCCAAGATCAAGGGACAGGGACCTACGAGCAGTACTTC
CASSQDQGTGTYEQYF
>TRBV5-1|TRBD1|TRBJ1-1|many
TGCGCCAGCAGCGCCGGGACAGGGAACACTGAAGCTTTCTTT
CASSAGTGNTEAFF
>TRBV3-1|-|TRBJ2-5|many
TGTGCCAGCAGCCTTACGTCCGGAGAGACCCAGTACTTC
CASSLTSGETQYF
>TRBV24-1|TRBD1|TRBJ1-5|many
TGTGCCACCAGTGAGGGGACAGGGGGTCAGCCCCAGCATTTT
CATSEGTGGQPQHF
>TRBV12-3/TRBV12-4|-|TRBJ1-2|many
TGTGCCAGCAGTTTTCAGGGGAACTATGGCTACACCTTC
CASSFQGNYGYTF
>TRBV6-1|TRBD2|TRBJ2-1|-
TGTGCCAGCAGTGCATTACTGGGACTAGCGGTCGATGAGCAGTTCTTC
CASSALLGLAVDEQFF
>TRBV28|-|TRBJ2-5|many
TGTGCCAGCAGTTTAGGTGGGGGGCCTCAAGAGACCCAGTACTTC
CASSLGGGPQETQYF
>TRBV11-2|-|TRBJ2-7|many
TGTGCCAGCAGCTTAGAGGCCCACTACGAGCAGTACTTC
CASSLEAHYEQYF
>TRBV3-1|-|TRBJ1-2|many
TGTGCCAGCAGCCAAGACAGCTCCTTAGACTATGGCTACACCTTC
CASSQDSSLDYGYTF
>TRBV7-2|TRBD1|TRBJ2-3|many
TGTGCCAGCAGCGTAGGGACAGGGATAGATACGCAGTATTTT
CASSVGTGIDTQYF
>TRBV5-1|-|TRBJ2-2|many
TGCGCCAGCAGTTCCCAAACAGGGTACACCGGGGAGCTGTTTTTT
CASSSQTGYTGELFF
>TRBV5-1|-|TRBJ2-1|many
TGCGCCAGCAGCTTGGAGATTTCCTACAATGAGCAGTTCTTC
CASSLEISYNEQFF
>TRBV20-1|TRBD1|TRBJ1-5|many
TGCAGTGCACGCCGGACAGGGCATCAGCCCCAGCATTTT
CSARRTGHQPQHF
>TRBV20-1|TRBD2|TRBJ2-7|many
TGCAGTGCTAGTAGAGCGGGAGGGCCCTACGAGCAGTACTTC
CSASRAGGPYEQYF
>TRBV10-3|-|TRBJ1-1|many
TGTGCCATCAGTGGGTCGGCTAAAGCTTTCTTT
CAISGSAKAFF
>TRBV7-9|-|TRBJ2-2|-
TGTGCCCCCCAAGGGCAGGGGAACACCGGGGAGCTGTTTTTT
CAPQGQGNTGELFF